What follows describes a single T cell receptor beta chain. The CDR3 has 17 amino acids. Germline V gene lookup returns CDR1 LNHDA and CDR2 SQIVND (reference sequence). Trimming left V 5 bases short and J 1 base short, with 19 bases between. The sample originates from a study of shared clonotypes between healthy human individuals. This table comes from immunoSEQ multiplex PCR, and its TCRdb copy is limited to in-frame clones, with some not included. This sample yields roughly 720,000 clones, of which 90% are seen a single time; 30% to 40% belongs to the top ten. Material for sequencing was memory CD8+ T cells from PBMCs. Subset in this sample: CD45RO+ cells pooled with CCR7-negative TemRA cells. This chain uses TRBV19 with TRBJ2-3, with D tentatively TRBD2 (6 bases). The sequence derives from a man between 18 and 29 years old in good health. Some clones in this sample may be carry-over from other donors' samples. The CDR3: CASSLGRDWFRTDTQYF. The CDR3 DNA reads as TGTGCCAGTAGTCTCGGCCGGGACTGGTTCCGCACAGATACGCAGTATTTT.